The next 32 T cell receptor beta chains were all read from a single sample in a study of cytomegalovirus exposure and HLA in healthy donors. PCR was performed using 60 Vbeta and 13 Jbeta primers. Produced via immunoSEQ multiplex PCR; TCRdb's table is partial and in-frame only. Of some 200,000 clones in the sample, roughly 80% were seen once. Sequences were obtained from PBMCs. These TCRs come from a young woman in good health and CMV-seronegative.

The chain links TRBV6-1 to TRBJ1-6, with TRBD1 matching 9 bases. V shed 4 bases, J shed 9 bases, and the junction held 13 bases outside the gene matches. This CDR3 region has 17 residues. Per germline, CDR1 MNHNS and CDR2 SASEGT. Here the CDR3 reads CASSVSDRQGGRSPLHF. The CDR3 nucleotides read TGTGCCAGCAGTGTCTCGGACCGACAGGGGGGTCGTTCACCCCTCCACTTT.

The chain employs TRBV11-2 and TRBJ1-2; no clear D. Trimming shortened V by 1 base and J by 4 bases, and 7 bases separated the two germline ends. The V gene's germline CDR1 is SGHAT and CDR2 FQNNGV. CDR3 length equals 13 residues. The chain's CDR3 is CASSLVGVYGYTF. As DNA, the CDR3 is TGTGCCAGCAGCTTAGTGGGAGTCTATGGCTACACCTTC.

V is TRBV6-5 and J is TRBJ1-6, with 7 bases aligning to TRBD1. The germline V gene has CDR1 MNHEY and CDR2 SVGAGI. The V segment lost 6 bases and the J segment 9 bases; nucleotides outside the gene matches: 8. The CDR3 loop spans 14 amino acids. CDR3 sequence: CASRSGTAASPLHF. The CDR3 bases are TGTGCCAGCAGGTCCGGGACAGCGGCTTCACCCCTCCACTTT.

This clone has more than one count but fewer than ten. This sequence joins TRBV7-9 and TRBJ2-1, with 9 nucleotides matching TRBD1. Unmatched junction bases numbered 7, after V lost 5 bases and J lost 5 bases. This CDR3 is built from 15 residues. Germline loops: CDR1 SEHNR, CDR2 FQNEAQ (reference sequence). CDR3 residues: CASSQKDRGHNEQFF. The CDR3, as DNA: TGTGCCAGCAGCCAAAAGGACAGGGGTCACAATGAGCAGTTCTTC.

This chain links TRBV18 with TRBJ1-2; D unclear. The V end was cut by 5 bases, the J end by 6 bases, with 7 bases between. The CDR3 runs to 11 residues. CDR1 is KGHSH and CDR2 is LQKENI in the germline V gene. CDR3 in amino acids: CASSDTHGYTF. DNA of the CDR3: TGTGCCAGCTCAGACACCCATGGCTACACCTTC.

This rearrangement joins TRBV7-6 to TRBJ1-1, with D possibly being TRBD1 (6 bases). The CDR3 covers 15 residues. The V end lost 1 base, the J end lost 3 bases, and 12 bases lay between the germline ends. Germline values: CDR1 SGHVS, CDR2 FNYEAQ. This chain's CDR3 is CASSLGGQQDTEAFF. The CDR3 nucleotides are TGTGCCAGCAGCTTAGGCGGACAGCAAGACACTGAAGCTTTCTTT.

This rearrangement joins TRBV6-5 to TRBJ1-4; 9 bases fit TRBD1. This CDR3 contains 15 residues. The J segment lost 6 bases and the V segment lost 6 bases, leaving 8 bases of the junction unmatched. Germline values: CDR1 MNHEY, CDR2 SVGAGI. For the CDR3, the DNA is TGTGCCAGCAGGACGGGGGACAGGGTGGATGAAAAACTGTTTTTT. Its protein product is CASRTGDRVDEKLFF.

The count of this clone is one. V gene TRBV7-6 combines with J gene TRBJ1-4; D gene ambiguous. This CDR3 comprises 17 residues. Germline V gives CDR1 SGHVS, CDR2 FNYEAQ. V was shortened by 5 bases and J by 0 bases, with 16 bases between the two germline ends. The CDR3 DNA sequence: TGTGCCAGCAGCCCCATCGACGGGAGTGCAACTAATGAAAAACTGTTTTTT. Translated, it gives CASSPIDGSATNEKLFF.

This chain links TRBV5-1 with TRBJ2-6; TRBD1 agrees at 7 bases. With 4 bases clipped from V and 4 bases from J, the junction kept 8 bases outside the gene matches. In germline, CDR1 is SGHRS, CDR2 YFSETQ. The CDR3 totals 16 residues. In nucleotides, the CDR3 is TGCGCCAGCAGCGGACAGACAGGGTCCGGGGCCAACGTCCTGACTTTC. It is translated as CASSGQTGSGANVLTF.

Remarks on this clone: At one end the junction does not follow the germline gene, possibly because of a read error. V is TRBV10-1 and J is TRBJ2-2; the match to TRBD1 covers 8 bases. From germline, CDR1 is WNHNN and CDR2 SYGVQD (reference sequence). This CDR3 region has 16 residues. The CDR3 sequence: CASSVSGTGNTGELFF. CDR3 nucleotides: TGCGCCAGTAGTGTCTCCGGGACAGGGAACACCGGGGAGCTGTTTTTT.

The sample holds one count of this clone. The genes are TRBV13 and TRBJ1-4; no clear D gene. This CDR3 is 13 amino acids long. V was pared by 5 bases and J by 8 bases, with 12 bases between. Germline CDR1 and CDR2: PRHDT and FYEKMQ (reference sequence). CDR3 amino acids: CASSGRAEEKLFF. The CDR3, as DNA: TGTGCCAGCAGCGGGAGGGCCGAAGAAAAACTGTTTTTT.

Only one count was recorded for this clone. The rearrangement links TRBV7-2 to TRBJ1-1, with D hard to call. The germline gives CDR1 SGHTA, CDR2 FQGNSA. The CDR3 spans 13 residues. V shed 0 bases and J shed 6 bases, with 8 bases lying between them. CDR3 amino acids: CASSLAGSAEAFF. The CDR3 coding sequence is TGTGCCAGCAGCTTAGCCGGGAGCGCTGAAGCTTTCTTT.

V is TRBV19 and J is TRBJ2-7; 7 bases fit TRBD2. Germline V gives CDR1 LNHDA, CDR2 SQIVND (reference sequence). This CDR3 spans 13 amino acids. J gave up 2 bases and V 4 bases, and 2 bases lay outside the gene matches. CDR3 nucleotides: TGTGCCAGTAGTAGCGGGAGCGCCTACGAGCAGTACTTC. Its translation is CASSSGSAYEQYF. Full variable domain (outside the CDR3, taken from reference TRBV19 and TRBJ2-7): DGGITQSPKYLFRKEGQNVTLSCEQNLNHDAMYWYRQDPGQGLRLIYYSQIVNDFQKGDIAEGYSVSREKKESFPLTVTSAQKNPTAFYLCASSSGSAYEQYFGPGTRLTVT.

V and J are TRBV6-1 and TRBJ1-6; D remains unclear. The V gene lost 1 base and the J gene lost 10 bases, with 8 bases spanning the gap. Germline V gene lookup returns CDR1 MNHNS and CDR2 SASEGT. The CDR3 is 13 amino acids. CDR3 nucleotide sequence: TGTGCCAGCAGTGAAGTTGGAGGATCACCCCTCCACTTT. Encoded protein: CASSEVGGSPLHF.

The V and J genes are TRBV7-6 and TRBJ2-1; 9 bases align to TRBD2. CDR1 and CDR2 (germline): SGHVS, FNYEAQ. After removal of 2 bases from V and 8 bases from J, the junction contained 7 bases not matched to a gene. This CDR3 is 15 amino acids long. CDR3 DNA sequence: TGTGCCAGCAGCTTATCGATCGGCGGGAGGGATGAGCAGTTCTTC. Protein: CASSLSIGGRDEQFF.

This clone was detected only a few times. J is TRBJ1-1 and V is TRBV29-1; tentatively, D is TRBD1 (5 bases). The CDR3 runs to 13 residues. V was trimmed by 6 bases and J by 7 bases, leaving 18 bases between them. CDR1 is SQVTM, CDR2 ANQGSEA, per germline. Here the CDR3 DNA reads TGCAGCGTGTGGGGTTGGGGCTGGGATGAAGCTTTCTTT. The encoded protein is CSVWGWGWDEAFF.

This clone was recorded a few times. The germline gene is not matched at one end of the junction; a read error may be the cause. The chain carries TRBV7-9 and TRBJ2-7; the match to TRBD2 covers 7 bases. This CDR3 has 12 amino acids. In germline, CDR1 is SEHNR, CDR2 FQNEAQ (reference sequence). The CDR3 here is CSSSPERGVWYF. CDR3 DNA: TGTTCCAGCAGCCCTGAACGGGGGGTATGGTACTTC.

This clone has just a few counts. Germline is not matched at one junction end, which may reflect a read error. This chain links TRBV18 with TRBJ2-3; 7 bases map to TRBD2. This CDR3 contains 12 residues. Per the germline V gene, CDR1 is KGHSH and CDR2 is LQKENI. The CDR3 reads CASSSAREGWDF. In DNA, the CDR3 is TGTGCCAGCTCGTCCGCTAGGGAGGGCTGGGATTTT.

The rearrangement uses TRBV6-5 and TRBJ2-5; 8 nucleotides line up with TRBD1. The germline gives CDR1 MNHEY, CDR2 SVGAGI. Unmatched junction bases numbered 9, after V lost 2 bases and J lost 7 bases. The CDR3 extends over 15 amino acids. The CDR3 is CASSYPTGVDGTQYF. DNA of the CDR3: TGTGCCAGCAGTTACCCGACAGGGGTAGACGGGACCCAGTACTTC.

The chain links TRBV10-2 to TRBJ1-5, with TRBD1 identical over 8 bases. J gave up 6 bases and V 2 bases, and 9 bases lay outside the gene matches. The CDR3 extends over 16 amino acids. The germline V gene has CDR1 WSHSY and CDR2 SAAADI. CDR3 nucleotides: TGCGCCAGCAGTGAGGGGTTTACAGGGGGGGGTCAGCCCCAGCATTTT. Amino acids: CASSEGFTGGGQPQHF.

The chain uses TRBV5-6 and TRBJ2-7; 7 nucleotides line up with TRBD2. The CDR3 is 14 amino acids. Losses at the gene ends were 0 bases for V and 5 bases for J; bases not matched to a gene: 5. Germline V lookup: CDR1 SGHDT, CDR2 YYEEEE. CDR3 DNA sequence: TGTGCCAGCAGCTTGGTCGGCGGGAGTAACGAGCAGTACTTC. Amino acids: CASSLVGGSNEQYF.

The chain combines TRBV28 with TRBJ2-1; perhaps TRBD2 as D (7 bases). CDR1 and CDR2 (germline): MDHEN, SYDVKM. This CDR3 spans 14 amino acids. V gave up 7 bases and J gave up 5 bases, with 15 bases separating them. Here the CDR3 reads CASITRGGNNEQFF. The CDR3 DNA reads TGTGCCAGCATCACAAGGGGGGGGAACAATGAGCAGTTCTTC. Together with reference TRBV28 and TRBJ2-1, the CDR3 gives the full variable domain: DVKVTQSSRYLVKRTGEKVFLECVQDMDHENMFWYRQDPGLGLRLIYFSYDVKMKEKGDIPEGYSVSREKKERFSLILESASTNQTSMYLCASITRGGNNEQFFGPGTRLTVL.

This chain connects TRBV29-1 to TRBJ1-2; D is possibly TRBD1 (6 bases). The ends were cut back, 7 bases at V and 3 bases at J, with 12 bases in the middle. The CDR3 contains 12 residues. Germline loops: CDR1 SQVTM, CDR2 ANQGSEA. The CDR3, as DNA: TGCAGCGGAAGGACAGAGTACTATGGCTACACCTTC. Translating it yields CSGRTEYYGYTF.

Here the CDR3 DNA reads TGTGCTAGTGGTTTAGAGACACAAGAGACCCAGTACTTC. Protein product: CASGLETQETQYF. The chain is built from TRBV12-5 and TRBJ2-5; D remains unclear. CDR1 and CDR2 from the germline V gene are LGHNT and FRNRAP. The CDR3 has 13 amino acids. V lost 3 bases to trimming and J lost 2 bases, with 7 bases between them.

The chain combines TRBV7-2 with TRBJ2-4; weak D call: TRBD2 (5 bases). Trimming removed 1 base at V and 12 bases at J, with 13 bases between. Per the germline V gene, CDR1 is SGHTA and CDR2 is FQGNSA. The CDR3 contains 13 residues. The CDR3 sequence: CASSLGGSVHQYF. Written as DNA, the CDR3 is TGTGCCAGCAGCTTAGGGGGTAGCGTTCATCAGTACTTC. The full variable domain, rest sourced from reference TRBV7-2 and TRBJ2-4, is GAGVSQSPSNKVTEKGKDVELRCDPISGHTALYWYRQSLGQGLEFLIYFQGNSAPDKSGLPSDRFSAERTGGSVSTLTIQRTQQEDSAVYLCASSLGGSVHQYFGAGTRLSVL.

The chain employs TRBV7-3 and TRBJ2-5; 7 bases line up with TRBD2. V gave up 3 bases and J gave up 2 bases; unmatched junction bases: 9. Germline CDR1 and CDR2: SGHTA and FQGTGA. The CDR3 is 16 residues long. Here the CDR3 DNA reads TGTGCCAGCAGCTTGTCGGCGGCTAGCGGTCAAGAGACCCAGTACTTC. Residues: CASSLSAASGQETQYF. The whole variable domain, filled in from reference TRBV7-3 and TRBJ2-5, reads GAGVSQTPSNKVTEKGKYVELRCDPISGHTALYWYRQSLGQGPEFLIYFQGTGAADDSGLPNDRFFAVRPEGSVSTLKIQRTERGDSAVYLCASSLSAASGQETQYFGPGTRLLVL.

This clone has only one observation. The chain links TRBV6-5 to TRBJ2-2; 7 bases fit TRBD1. The germline V gene encodes CDR1 MNHEY and CDR2 SVGAGI. The length of the CDR3 is 16 residues. With 4 bases clipped from V and 4 bases from J, the junction kept 9 bases outside the gene matches. The DNA for the CDR3 is TGTGCCAGCAGTTTAAAGGGGGCGCCGGGCACCGGGGAGCTGTTTTTT. The encoded protein is CASSLKGAPGTGELFF.

This sequence joins TRBV15 and TRBJ2-5, with D possibly matching TRBD2 (5 bases). This CDR3 region has 16 residues. The germline gives CDR1 LNHNV, CDR2 YYDKDF (reference sequence). The ends were cut back, 1 base at V and 5 bases at J, with 17 bases in the middle. The CDR3 is CATSRVSARAGETQYF. CDR3 sequence (DNA): TGTGCCACCAGCAGAGTGTCTGCGAGGGCTGGGGAGACCCAGTACTTC.

This sequence joins TRBV27 and TRBJ2-1; tentatively, D is TRBD1 (5 bases). The germline V gene has CDR1 MNHEY and CDR2 SMNVEV (reference sequence). This CDR3 comprises 17 residues. The V gene lost 3 bases and the J gene lost 0 bases, with 15 bases spanning the gap. CDR3 nucleotide sequence: TGTGCCAGCAGTTTTTTCTCGGCGACAGACTCCTACAATGAGCAGTTCTTC. Translating it yields CASSFFSATDSYNEQFF.

This chain uses TRBV18 with TRBJ2-5, with 7 bases identical to TRBD2. The V gene end was trimmed by 1 base and the J gene end by 1 base; junction bases not matched to a gene: 3. Per germline, CDR1 KGHSH and CDR2 LQKENI. CDR3 length: 15 amino acids. The CDR3 spells CASSPRGTTQETQYF. The CDR3 region has the DNA TGTGCCAGCTCACCACGGGGGACTACCCAAGAGACCCAGTACTTC.

The rearrangement links TRBV11-1 to TRBJ1-1; 7 bases map to TRBD1. Trimming removed 5 bases from V and 2 bases from J; junction bases left unmatched: 17. This CDR3 region has 18 residues. The germline CDR1 and CDR2 sequences are SGHAT and FQDESV (reference sequence). The CDR3 spells CASSPTPGTVLVNTEAFF. The CDR3 nucleotides are TGTGCCAGCAGCCCTACCCCCGGGACAGTCTTAGTCAACACTGAAGCTTTCTTT. Full variable domain (rest looked up from reference TRBV11-1 and TRBJ1-1): EAEVAQSPRYKITEKSQAVAFWCDPISGHATLYWYRQILGQGPELLVQFQDESVVDDSQLPKDRFSAERLKGVDSTLKIQPAELGDSAMYLCASSPTPGTVLVNTEAFFGQGTRLTVV.

The chain links TRBV7-9 to TRBJ2-5; 8 positions match TRBD2. The CDR3 loop spans 16 amino acids. V was clipped by 2 bases and J by 4 bases; unmatched bases: 9. Per germline, CDR1 SEHNR and CDR2 FQNEAQ (reference sequence). The chain's CDR3 is CASSLSSGTSRETQYF. CDR3 DNA: TGTGCCAGCAGCTTAAGTTCCGGGACTAGTCGAGAGACCCAGTACTTC.